This T cell receptor (beta chain) was captured in a study of cytomegalovirus exposure and HLA in healthy donors. Study at large: Approximately 83 million unique TCRs from HLA-typed donors were held in an early data release.

Whole-study findings and limits: In a later analysis, several top co-occurrence clusters appeared linked to parvovirus B19, influenza, CMV and Epstein-Barr virus.

The PCR was carried out with 60 Vbeta primers and 13 Jbeta primers. Libraries were prepared by immunoSEQ multiplex PCR; TCRdb keeps only in-frame clonotypes and omits some of them. The data hold roughly 130,000 clones, with 70% to 85% observed a single time. V trimming: 4 bases; J trimming: 6 bases; junction bases outside the gene matches: 5. The CDR3 covers 13 residues. Germline V gives CDR1 SGHRS, CDR2 YFSETQ. About this clone itself: The target antigen is unknown.

This chain uses TRBV5-1 with TRBJ2-5; TRBD1 matches at 8 bases. This receptor was identified in a woman aged 18-29 years in good health and CMV-seropositive. Sequenced: PBMCs. CDR3 residues: CASSTTGEQTQYF. The DNA of the CDR3 is TGCGCCAGCAGCACGACAGGGGAACAGACCCAGTACTTC. The whole variable domain, filled in from reference TRBV5-1 and TRBJ2-5, reads KAGVTQTPRYLIKTRGQQVTLSCSPISGHRSVSWYQQTPGQGLQFLFEYFSETQRNKGNFPGRFSGRQFSNSRSEMNVSTLELGDSALYLCASSTTGEQTQYFGPGTRLLVL.